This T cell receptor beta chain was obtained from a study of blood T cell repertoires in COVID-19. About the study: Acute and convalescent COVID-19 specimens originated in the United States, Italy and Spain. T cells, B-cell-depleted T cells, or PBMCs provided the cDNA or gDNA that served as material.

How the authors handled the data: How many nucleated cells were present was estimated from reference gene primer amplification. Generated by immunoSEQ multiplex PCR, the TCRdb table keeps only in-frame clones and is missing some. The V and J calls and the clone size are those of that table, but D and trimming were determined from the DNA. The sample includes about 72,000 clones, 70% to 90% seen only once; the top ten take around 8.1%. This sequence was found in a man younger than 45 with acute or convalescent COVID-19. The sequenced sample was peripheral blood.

The CDR3 reads CASSRLHGSNQPQHF. As DNA, the CDR3 is TGTGCCAGCAGCCGACTCCACGGTAGCAATCAGCCCCAGCATTTT. The chain is built from TRBV28 and TRBJ1-5, with D unresolved. V was clipped by 6 bases and J by 0 bases, with 12 bases between them. The germline V gene encodes CDR1 MDHEN and CDR2 SYDVKM. CDR3 length equals 15 residues. Complete variable domain (other parts from reference TRBV28 and TRBJ1-5): DVKVTQSSRYLVKRTGEKVFLECVQDMDHENMFWYRQDPGLGLRLIYFSYDVKMKEKGDIPEGYSVSREKKERFSLILESASTNQTSMYLCASSRLHGSNQPQHFGDGTRLSIL.